What follows are 24 T cell receptor beta chains derived from one specimen sequenced in a study of T-cell reconstitution after alpha-beta-depleted transplantation in children. The authors prepared the TCRbeta library with unique molecular identifiers. TCRdb re-called the PCR reads with MiXCR, one entry per CDR3 protein. The table lists hundreds of thousands of distinct CDR3 sequences, about 10% of them singletons. Material: PBMCs from the stem cell graft donor, obtained from the stem cell graft. These receptor sequences come from a human donor who donated a stem cell graft to a child with acute myeloid leukemia.

The chain links TRBV7-2 to TRBJ2-5; 14 bases agree with TRBD2. The CDR3 extends over 18 amino acids. Germline V lookup: CDR1 SGHTA, CDR2 FQGNSA. With V trimmed by 2 bases and J by 5 bases, 10 bases remained unmatched. The CDR3 reads CASSLRPGTSGSGETQYF. The CDR3 nucleotides read TGTGCCAGCAGCTTACGCCCGGGGACTAGCGGGAGTGGGGAGACCCAGTACTTC.

The sample holds a few counts of this clonotype. Germline is not matched at one junction end, which may reflect a read error. The CDR3 DNA follows: TGTGCTAGCAGCTCGCACCCCGGGGCTAGCCGCACAGATACGCAGTATTTT. Encoded protein: CASSSHPGASRTDTQYF. V is TRBV7-7 and J is TRBJ2-3; the D gene could be TRBD1 or TRBD2 (5 bases each). Germline CDR1 SSHAT, CDR2 FNYEAQ (reference sequence). CDR3 length: 17 residues.

This clonotype showed up just a few times. The V gene is TRBV20-1, the J gene TRBJ2-5; a weak D match, TRBD1 (6 bases). The germline CDR1 and CDR2 sequences are DFQATT and SNEGSKA (reference sequence). The V end was cut by 5 bases, the J end by 5 bases, with 15 bases between. The CDR3 is 13 residues long. The CDR3, as DNA: TGCAGTGCTGGGAGACCTAGGGGGGAGACCCAGTACTTC. Translated: CSAGRPRGETQYF.

In its sample, this clonotype was seen a few times. V is TRBV4-3 and J is TRBJ2-7; no firm D call. The germline V and J ends were trimmed by 0 bases and 2 bases, with 8 bases remaining between them. Germline assignment: CDR1 LGHNA and CDR2 YSLEER. The CDR3 loop spans 14 amino acids. CDR3 sequence reads: CASSQDVQAYEQYF. The CDR3 nucleotides are TGCGCCAGCAGCCAAGATGTCCAAGCCTACGAGCAGTACTTC.

This clonotype has more than one count but fewer than ten. The chain has TRBV7-3 and TRBJ2-1, with D maybe TRBD2 (6 bases). There are 16 residues in the CDR3. Germline V gene sequence: CDR1 SGHTA, CDR2 FQGTGA. The V gene lost 2 bases and the J gene lost 5 bases, with 16 bases spanning the gap. CDR3 in DNA: TGTGCCAGCAGCTTAGTGGGACTCCACTTAGACAATGAGCAGTTCTTC. Translated, it gives CASSLVGLHLDNEQFF.

The table lists this clonotype with many counts. The V and J genes are TRBV24-1 and TRBJ2-1, with D possibly being TRBD2 (6 bases). V lost 6 bases to trimming and J lost 0 bases, with 14 bases between them. The V gene's germline CDR1 is KGHDR and CDR2 SFDVKD. The CDR3 covers 16 residues. For the CDR3, the DNA is TGTGCCACCAGTCGGTCCGCGGGAAGCTCCTACAATGAGCAGTTCTTC. Its protein product is CATSRSAGSSYNEQFF.

There are many counts of this clonotype. The chain carries TRBV10-3 and TRBJ1-1; D not certain. The V gene lost 2 bases and the J gene lost 5 bases, with 15 bases spanning the gap. Germline values: CDR1 ENHRY, CDR2 SYGVKD. There are 15 residues in the CDR3. The CDR3 here is CAISEANKGRTEAFF. In nucleotides, the CDR3 is TGTGCCATCAGTGAGGCCAACAAAGGAAGGACTGAAGCTTTCTTT.

This clonotype was detected only a few times. V is TRBV29-1 and J is TRBJ2-5; a possible D gene is TRBD2 (6 bases). The CDR3 runs 15 residues. Germline CDR1 is SQVTM and CDR2 is ANQGSEA. The V end lost 7 bases, the J end lost 4 bases, and 22 bases lay between the germline ends. The DNA for the CDR3 is TGCAGCGCTTCAGGAGGAGGGTCAGGGAGAGAGACCCAGTACTTC. It is translated as CSASGGGSGRETQYF.

The chain carries TRBV10-3 and TRBJ2-2; TRBD2 aligns across 9 bases. Germline V CDR1 and CDR2: ENHRY, SYGVKD. This CDR3 is built from 15 residues. V lost 8 bases and J lost 1; bases outside the gene matches: 5. The CDR3 DNA sequence: TGTGCCATCGGGGGACTAGCAAGGAACACCGGGGAGCTGTTTTTT. This translates into CAIGGLARNTGELFF.

The chain couples TRBV7-8 to TRBJ2-3, with a possible D match to TRBD1 (5 bases). The length of the CDR3 is 13 residues. The V end lost 6 bases, the J end lost 3 bases, and 10 bases lay between the germline ends. Germline loops: CDR1 SGHVS, CDR2 FQNEAQ. The CDR3 DNA sequence: TGTGCCAGCAGGCCAGGGCTGACAGATACGCAGTATTTT. Its translation: CASRPGLTDTQYF.

This clonotype was picked up a small number of times. V and J are TRBV7-9 and TRBJ1-1; no reliable D call. V lost 5 bases to trimming and J lost 8 bases, with 15 bases between them. The germline V gene has CDR1 SEHNR and CDR2 FQNEAQ (reference sequence). CDR3 size: 13 residues. The DNA for the CDR3 is TGTGCCAGCAGCGATAAGGACGGGTGGGAAGCTTTCTTT. Translation gives CASSDKDGWEAFF.

In its sample, this clonotype was seen a few times. The chain links TRBV28 to TRBJ2-1; 11 nucleotides match TRBD2. The length of the CDR3 is 14 residues. With 8 bases clipped from V and 9 bases from J, the junction kept 9 bases outside the gene matches. The V gene's germline CDR1 is MDHEN and CDR2 SYDVKM. The CDR3 DNA sequence: TGTGCCAGCTGTAGCGGGAGGGCCTTGCGTGAGCAGTTCTTC. Protein product: CASCSGRALREQFF.

This clonotype was found a few times. The chain couples TRBV7-2 to TRBJ2-7; perhaps TRBD2 as D (5 bases). The germline CDR1 and CDR2 sequences are SGHTA and FQGNSA. Trimming left V 6 bases short and J 4 bases short, with 19 bases between. There are 15 residues in the CDR3. CDR3 region: CASSLTVGVAYEQYF. The CDR3 DNA sequence: TGTGCCAGCAGTCTCACGGTGGGAGTGGCTTACGAGCAGTACTTC.

The sample holds many counts of this clonotype. J is TRBJ2-3 and V is TRBV12-3 or TRBV12-4, with 8 bases lining up with TRBD1. The CDR3 loop spans 15 amino acids. V shed 4 bases and J 4 bases; nucleotides not matched to a gene: 7. This CDR3 reads CASSSGQGAADTQYF. In DNA form, the CDR3 reads TGTGCCAGCAGTTCAGGACAGGGAGCGGCAGATACGCAGTATTTT.

This clonotype has a count of ten or more. V and J are TRBV7-9 and TRBJ2-5, with 8 bases fitting TRBD2. The CDR3 runs to 14 residues. Trimming at V came to 5 bases and at J to 5 bases, leaving 7 bases not matched to a gene. The germline CDR1 and CDR2 sequences are SEHNR and FQNEAQ (reference sequence). CDR3 nucleotides: TGTGCCAGCAGCAGCCAAGCGGGAGTGGAGACCCAGTACTTC. It yields the protein CASSSQAGVETQYF.

This clonotype has more than one count but fewer than ten. The V call is TRBV15, the J call TRBJ2-7, with TRBD2 matching 15 bases. CDR1 is LNHNV, CDR2 YYDKDF, per germline (reference sequence). With 5 bases clipped from V and 2 bases from J, the junction kept 1 base outside the gene matches. This CDR3 contains 15 residues. The CDR3 sequence: CATSRTSGRAYEQYF. DNA for the CDR3: TGTGCCACCAGCCGGACTAGCGGGAGGGCCTACGAGCAGTACTTC.

This clonotype was counted a few times. The chain joins TRBV28 to TRBJ2-1; maybe TRBD1 (6 bases). Germline V gene data show CDR1 as MDHEN and CDR2 as SYDVKM. V dropped 4 bases and J dropped 0 bases, with 10 bases sitting between them. CDR3 length equals 15 residues. The CDR3 DNA reads as TGTGCCAGCAGTTCCGGGACAATCTCCTACAATGAGCAGTTCTTC. Protein product: CASSSGTISYNEQFF.

This clonotype turned up a few times. The J gene is TRBJ2-1, the V gene TRBV14; no clear D gene. V was clipped by 1 base and J by 5 bases, with 12 bases between them. CDR3 length equals 15 residues. The germline V gene has CDR1 SGHDN and CDR2 FVKESK. DNA of the CDR3: TGTGCCAGCAGCCAAGGGTCGTCTCGCAACAATGAGCAGTTCTTC. Translation: CASSQGSSRNNEQFF.

This clonotype was picked up many times. The CDR3 region is CASSSMDTSSYEQYF. For the CDR3, the DNA is TGTGCCAGCAGTTCCATGGACACAAGCTCCTACGAGCAGTACTTC. The rearrangement links TRBV28 to TRBJ2-7; D is possibly TRBD1 (5 bases). V lost 4 bases and J lost 0, with 13 bases in between. Germline V gene data show CDR1 as MDHEN and CDR2 as SYDVKM. CDR3 length: 15 amino acids.

The chain joins TRBV6-1 to TRBJ2-7; TRBD1 is a possible D gene (6 bases). Germline assignment: CDR1 MNHNS and CDR2 SASEGT. This CDR3 spans 14 amino acids. V shed 5 bases and J shed 2 bases, with 13 bases lying between them. The CDR3 protein is CASSLRDKAYEQYF. In DNA form, the CDR3 reads TGTGCCAGCAGTCTCCGGGACAAGGCCTACGAGCAGTACTTC.

This rearrangement joins TRBV20-1 to TRBJ2-7; 7 bases are a match to TRBD2. Trimming took 6 bases from V and 6 from J; bases not matched to a gene: 17. The germline V gene encodes CDR1 DFQATT and CDR2 SNEGSKA (reference sequence). The CDR3 runs 15 residues. The CDR3 DNA reads TGCAGTGCCTTGCATAGCGGACTAGGTCTGATCGAGCAGTACTTC. Its protein is CSALHSGLGLIEQYF.

Only a few counts were recorded for this clonotype. V is TRBV4-3 and J is TRBJ2-7; TRBD1 aligns across 7 bases. Germline-derived CDR1 and CDR2 are LGHNA and YSLEER. The junction had 7 bases not matched to a gene; V was cut back by 0 bases and J by 5 bases. CDR3 length: 15 residues. The DNA for the CDR3 is TGCGCCAGCAGCCAAGACACACAGGGGCCCCACGAGCAGTACTTC. Translation: CASSQDTQGPHEQYF.

The rearrangement joins TRBV7-3 to TRBJ2-4, with D perhaps given as TRBD1 or TRBD2 (7 bases each). This CDR3 contains 14 residues. Germline V gives CDR1 SGHTA, CDR2 FQGTGA. The V end lost 1 base, the J end lost 8 bases, and 12 bases lay between the germline ends. Written as DNA, the CDR3 is TGTGCCAGCAGCTTAAATCCAGGGGGGGACATTCAGTACTTC. Encoded protein: CASSLNPGGDIQYF.

Many counts were recorded for this clonotype. The CDR3 bases are TGTGCCAGCAGCTCCACAGGGCCTTACGAGCAGTACTTC. This translates into CASSSTGPYEQYF. The chain carries TRBV7-9 and TRBJ2-7, with D maybe TRBD1 (6 bases). The V and J ends lost 4 bases and 4 bases respectively, with 11 bases between them. The germline V gene encodes CDR1 SEHNR and CDR2 FQNEAQ (reference sequence). The CDR3 has 13 amino acids. The full variable domain, rest sourced from reference TRBV7-9 and TRBJ2-7, is DTGVSQNPRHKITKRGQNVTFRCDPISEHNRLYWYRQTLGQGPEFLTYFQNEAQLEKSRLLSDRFSAERPKGSFSTLEIQRTEQGDSAMYLCASSSTGPYEQYFGPGTRLTVT.